This paragraph covers one T cell receptor beta chain sequence. This sample is part of a study of blood T cell repertoires in COVID-19. The study drew participants aged roughly 18 to 95 years from some 23 US areas. In assigning cohorts, the study relied on participant-reported clinical history. This CDR3 contains 17 residues. Per germline, CDR1 SGHNT and CDR2 YYREEE (reference sequence). Trimming stripped 4 bases from V and 1 base from J, with 18 bases between. Produced via immunoSEQ multiplex PCR; TCRdb's table is partial and in-frame only. The sample records about 140,000 clones, roughly 80% being singletons.

The genes are TRBV5-4 and TRBJ2-1; D perhaps matches TRBD2 (6 bases). Source material: PBMCs or T cells enriched from blood (not recorded which). This TCR derives from a man aged 35 to 55 with acute COVID-19. CDR3 loop: CASSRRGGGRSYNEQFF. CDR3 DNA: TGTGCCAGCAGCCGGCGGGGAGGTGGTAGGTCCTACAATGAGCAGTTCTTC.